Listed here are 13 T cell receptor beta chains from one sample, sequenced in a study of blood T cell repertoires in COVID-19 (dated by TCRdb to about 2020). To prepare the library, the immunoSEQ multiplex PCR assay was applied. Not all clones reach the TCRdb copy of this immuneACCESS table, which keeps in-frame sequences only. Checked studies attribute under half of the gap to unresolved V genes and leave the rest unexplained. This sample lists 200,000 to 250,000 clones; 75% to 90% were detected once. The ten most abundant clones make up around 3.5% of the sample. The sample was PBMCs or T cells enriched from blood (not recorded which). All receptors derive from a woman between 35 and 50 years old with acute COVID-19.

The rearrangement links TRBV6-5 to TRBJ1-1, with unresolved D. Trimming removed 0 bases from V and 1 base from J, with 9 bases in between. The CDR3 has 15 amino acids. Germline V gene data show CDR1 as MNHEY and CDR2 as SVGAGI. The CDR3 region has the DNA TGTGCCAGCAGTTACTCGGGCGGGGAGAACACTGAAGCTTTCTTT. It codes for CASSYSGGENTEAFF.

J is TRBJ2-2 and V is TRBV25-1; 8 positions agree with TRBD1. The CDR3 consists of 15 residues. CDR1 and CDR2 from the germline V gene are MGHDK and SYGVNS. Trimming at V came to 3 bases and at J to 4 bases, leaving 4 bases not matched to a gene. Here the CDR3 reads CASSDQGAGTGELFF. The CDR3 nucleotides read TGTGCCAGCAGTGATCAGGGGGCGGGCACCGGGGAGCTGTTTTTT.

Of note for this clone: This sample also contains other DNA sequences that code for the same CDR3. The chain links TRBV19 to TRBJ2-5, with a weak D call TRBD1 (6 bases). Trimming took 6 bases from V and 4 from J, leaving 9 bases between them. This CDR3 is 12 amino acids long. Germline CDR1 LNHDA, CDR2 SQIVND (reference sequence). CDR3 loop: CASSPQGETQYF. The CDR3 DNA sequence: TGTGCCAGTAGCCCACAGGGAGAGACCCAGTACTTC.

This clone has a handful of counts. This chain links TRBV7-9 with TRBJ2-7; unclear D gene. V was pared by 1 base and J by 5 bases, with 12 bases between. The CDR3 loop spans 14 amino acids. Germline CDR1 is SEHNR and CDR2 is FQNEAQ (reference sequence). The DNA for the CDR3 is TGTGCCAGCAGCTTAGATCTGGGCCCCGACGAGCAGTACTTC. Translation: CASSLDLGPDEQYF.

This clone was found once. The chain carries TRBV2 and TRBJ1-2; TRBD1 matches 9 bases. The length of the CDR3 is 17 residues. V was clipped by 0 bases and J by 2 bases; unmatched bases: 7. Germline-derived CDR1 and CDR2 are SNHLY and FYNNEI. The chain's CDR3 is CASSEALGTGNNYGYTF. CDR3 coding DNA: TGTGCCAGCAGTGAAGCGCTTGGGACAGGGAACAACTATGGCTACACCTTC. Filled out from reference TRBV2 and TRBJ1-2, the complete variable domain reads EPEVTQTPSHQVTQMGQEVILRCVPISNHLYFYWYRQILGQKVEFLVSFYNNEISEKSEIFDDQFSVERPDGSNFTLKIRSTKLEDSAMYFCASSEALGTGNNYGYTFGSGTRLTVV.

This chain links TRBV19 with TRBJ1-2; no reliable D call. CDR3 length equals 17 residues. The ends were cut back, 5 bases at V and 6 bases at J, with 25 bases in the middle. In germline, CDR1 is LNHDA, CDR2 SQIVND (reference sequence). CDR3 DNA sequence: TGTGCCAGTAGTGCGCCTCTTTCAGCCGCCTTTCAGGATGGCTACACCTTC. Its protein product is CASSAPLSAAFQDGYTF.

This sequence joins TRBV5-1 and TRBJ2-2, with TRBD1 matching 9 bases. The trim removed 8 bases at V and 5 bases at J, leaving 10 bases unmatched. The CDR3 is 15 amino acids. Germline lookup yields CDR1 SGHRS and CDR2 YFSETQ. For the CDR3, the DNA is TGCGCCAGTAGAGAGGGACAGGGTGAGACCGGGGAGCTGTTTTTT. This sequence encodes CASREGQGETGELFF.

The rearrangement uses TRBV4-1 and TRBJ1-1; the match to TRBD1 covers 7 bases. The CDR3 consists of 14 residues. Germline CDR1 MGHRA, CDR2 YSYEKL. V gave up 2 bases and J gave up 4 bases; unmatched junction bases: 4. Here the CDR3 reads CASSQNPGGTEAFF. CDR3 sequence (DNA): TGCGCCAGCAGCCAAAACCCAGGGGGCACTGAAGCTTTCTTT.

The rearrangement joins TRBV29-1 to TRBJ1-1; TRBD1 might be the D (5 bases). V was pared by 7 bases and J by 6 bases, with 9 bases between. Germline lookup yields CDR1 SQVTM and CDR2 ANQGSEA. The CDR3 has 10 amino acids. The CDR3 DNA follows: TGCAGCGCGGGACTGTCTGAAGCTTTCTTT. Protein: CSAGLSEAFF.

This chain links TRBV27 with TRBJ2-3, with D possibly being TRBD2 (6 bases). This CDR3 is built from 13 residues. Germline CDR1 and CDR2: MNHEY and SMNVEV (reference sequence). The V gene lost 2 bases and the J gene lost 4 bases, with 7 bases spanning the gap. CDR3 protein: CASSLAGSDTQYF. CDR3 bases: TGTGCCAGCAGTTTAGCGGGGTCAGATACGCAGTATTTT.

The chain combines TRBV10-1 with TRBJ1-1; D is undetermined. The CDR3 has 13 residues. CDR1 is WNHNN and CDR2 is SYGVQD in the germline V gene (reference sequence). The V and J ends lost 2 bases and 2 bases respectively, with 6 bases between them. The CDR3 region is CASSESLNTEAFF. Here the CDR3 DNA reads TGCGCCAGCAGTGAGAGTCTAAACACTGAAGCTTTCTTT.

The chain combines TRBV7-8 with TRBJ1-1, with 7 bases lining up with TRBD1. Germline V gives CDR1 SGHVS, CDR2 FQNEAQ. CDR3 length: 18 amino acids. The junction had 13 bases not matched to a gene; V was cut back by 0 bases and J by 3 bases. The CDR3 loop is CASSLAIPTGWEDTEAFF. The CDR3 nucleotides read TGTGCCAGCAGCTTAGCGATCCCGACAGGGTGGGAGGACACTGAAGCTTTCTTT. Full variable domain (outside the CDR3, taken from reference TRBV7-8 and TRBJ1-1): GAGVSQSPRYKVAKRGQDVALRCDPISGHVSLFWYQQALGQGPEFLTYFQNEAQLDKSGLPSDRFFAERPEGSVSTLKIQRTQQEDSAVYLCASSLAIPTGWEDTEAFFGQGTRLTVV.

The J gene is TRBJ1-4, the V gene TRBV7-9, with 9 positions matching TRBD1. CDR3 length: 15 amino acids. V trimming: 5 bases; J trimming: 7 bases; junction bases outside the gene matches: 8. Germline CDR1 and CDR2: SEHNR and FQNEAQ (reference sequence). In DNA form, the CDR3 reads TGTGCCAGCAGCATTTACTCGGGACAGGGTGAAAAACTGTTTTTT. Its translation: CASSIYSGQGEKLFF.